Below, 16 T cell receptor beta chains from the same sample are listed, as sequenced in a study of cytomegalovirus exposure and HLA in healthy donors. A multiplex PCR was run with 60 Vbeta primers and 13 Jbeta primers. Data came from immunoSEQ multiplex PCR; TCRdb stores just in-frame clones and leaves some out. There are some 180,000 clones in the sample; 70% to 85% occur only once, and around 1.5% lies in the top ten. The material sequenced was PBMCs. The receptors derive from a man aged 18 to 29 in good health and CMV-seronegative.

The chain has TRBV7-2 and TRBJ1-3; D gene unclear. The CDR3 has 15 residues. Germline V lookup: CDR1 SGHTA, CDR2 FQGNSA. V lost 8 bases, J lost 0 bases, and 14 bases lay in between. The CDR3 nucleotides read TGTGCCAGCGCCGTACCGATCTACTCTGGAAACACCATATATTTT. Translating gives CASAVPIYSGNTIYF.

The J gene is TRBJ2-7, the V gene TRBV4-3; TRBD2 agrees at 10 bases. Germline trimming cut 0 bases from V and 11 bases from J; bases unmatched to any gene: 4. Germline values: CDR1 LGHNA, CDR2 YSLEER. The CDR3 is 13 amino acids. The CDR3 spells CASSQDTSGMEYF. CDR3 DNA sequence: TGCGCCAGCAGCCAAGATACTAGCGGGATGGAGTACTTC.

V gene TRBV5-1 combines with J gene TRBJ2-5, with 9 nucleotides matching TRBD1. The DNA end lines up better with TRBJ2-7; the J call may be wrong. Germline loops: CDR1 SGHRS, CDR2 YFSETQ. The CDR3 is 14 amino acids. This CDR3 reads CASSNRDRAYEQYF. CDR3 coding DNA: TGCGCCAGCAGCAACCGGGACAGGGCCTACGAGCAGTACTTC.

The chain recombines TRBV9 with TRBJ2-1, with D possibly matching TRBD2 (6 bases). Trimming shortened V by 4 bases and J by 10 bases, and 21 bases separated the two germline ends. The CDR3 contains 15 residues. Per germline, CDR1 SGDLS and CDR2 YYNGEE. The CDR3 is CASSRPGEGSWEQFF. DNA for the CDR3: TGTGCCAGCAGCCGACCGGGGGAAGGATCGTGGGAGCAGTTCTTC.

V gene TRBV7-2 combines with J gene TRBJ2-7, with TRBD2 matching over 8 bases. Germline values: CDR1 SGHTA, CDR2 FQGNSA. V lost 1 base, J lost 6 bases, and 5 bases stayed unmatched. This CDR3 has 14 amino acids. DNA for the CDR3: TGTGCCAGCAGCTTAGGGACTAGCCCTCGCGAGCAGTACTTC. Protein sequence: CASSLGTSPREQYF. The full variable domain, completed using reference TRBV7-2 and TRBJ2-7, is GAGVSQSPSNKVTEKGKDVELRCDPISGHTALYWYRQSLGQGLEFLIYFQGNSAPDKSGLPSDRFSAERTGGSVSTLTIQRTQQEDSAVYLCASSLGTSPREQYFGPGTRLTVT.

The J gene is TRBJ2-1, the V gene TRBV21-1; the tabulated D call, TRBD2, remains unverified against the DNA. TRBV21-1 is termed a pseudogene. The length of the CDR3 is 17 residues. As DNA, the CDR3 is TGTGCCAGCAGCAACTCCCGGGGGGCTAGCTCCTACAATGAGCAGTTCTTC. Translation gives CASSNSRGASSYNEQFF.

The chain couples TRBV5-1 to TRBJ1-1; D call uncertain. Deletions cut 4 bases from V and 4 bases from J, with 14 bases between. The germline V gene has CDR1 SGHRS and CDR2 YFSETQ. The length of the CDR3 is 14 residues. This CDR3 is CASSPSGVVTEAFF. CDR3 nucleotide sequence: TGCGCCAGCAGCCCCAGCGGGGTAGTCACTGAAGCTTTCTTT.

J is TRBJ2-1 and V is TRBV5-8; 8 nucleotides align to TRBD2. Trimming took 1 base from V and 7 from J; bases not matched to a gene: 4. This CDR3 contains 14 residues. Germline V gene data show CDR1 as SGHTS and CDR2 as YDEGEE. The CDR3 loop is CASSLTGRGNEQFF. CDR3 sequence (DNA): TGTGCCAGCAGCTTGACCGGGAGGGGAAATGAGCAGTTCTTC.

The rearrangement links TRBV7-9 to TRBJ2-7; 8 bases match TRBD1. V was clipped by 4 bases and J by 2 bases; unmatched bases: 7. CDR3 size: 15 residues. The germline CDR1 and CDR2 sequences are SEHNR and FQNEAQ (reference sequence). In nucleotides, the CDR3 is TGTGCCAGCAGCTCTCCCGGGACAGGTCCCTACGAGCAGTACTTC. Translating gives CASSSPGTGPYEQYF.

This chain links TRBV6-5 with TRBJ2-7; 7 nucleotides line up with TRBD1. The germline gives CDR1 MNHEY, CDR2 SVGAGI. This CDR3 region has 14 residues. After removal of 2 bases from V and 4 bases from J, the junction contained 5 bases not matched to a gene. CDR3 coding DNA: TGTGCCAGCAGTTACCGGGACAGAGGATACGAGCAGTACTTC. As protein: CASSYRDRGYEQYF.

This clone has more than one count but fewer than ten. An end of the junction does not agree with germline; a read error may underlie this. This rearrangement joins TRBV9 to TRBJ2-5, with TRBD2 matching 7 bases. The germline gives CDR1 SGDLS, CDR2 YYNGEE. This CDR3 has 15 amino acids. CDR3: CASSVGGRAQGTQYF. For the CDR3, the DNA is TGTGCCAGCAGCGTAGGGGGGAGGGCCCAAGGGACCCAGTACTTC. Based on the CDR3 plus reference TRBV9 and TRBJ2-5, the full variable domain is DSGVTQTPKHLITATGQRVTLRCSPRSGDLSVYWYQQSLDQGLQFLIQYYNGEERAKGNILERFSAQQFPDLHSELNLSSLELGDSALYFCASSVGGRAQGTQYFGPGTRLLVL.

J is TRBJ2-3 and V is TRBV7-2; 9 bases are shared with TRBD2. The CDR3 is 18 residues long. V was clipped by 0 bases and J by 4 bases; unmatched bases: 11. CDR1 is SGHTA and CDR2 is FQGNSA in the germline V gene. The CDR3 DNA is TGTGCCAGCAGCTTAGCTAGCGGGAGATTTGTGATCTCAGATACGCAGTATTTT. Protein product: CASSLASGRFVISDTQYF.

This sequence joins TRBV27 and TRBJ2-3; the D is unclear. The length of the CDR3 is 14 residues. Germline V lookup: CDR1 MNHEY, CDR2 SMNVEV (reference sequence). Between the trimmed V and J ends, which lost 5 bases and 3 bases, there was a span of 12 bases. CDR3 nucleotides: TGTGCCAGCAGTACCGCACTCGTTACAGATACGCAGTATTTT. Translated, it gives CASSTALVTDTQYF.

The chain is built from TRBV6-1 and TRBJ2-5; D unresolved. Trimming shortened V by 8 bases and J by 2 bases, and 15 bases separated the two germline ends. The CDR3 runs to 14 residues. The germline gives CDR1 MNHNS, CDR2 SASEGT. The CDR3 DNA reads as TGTGCCAGCGGGCGCTGGCGAACTCAAGAGACCCAGTACTTC. This translates into CASGRWRTQETQYF.

The chain uses TRBV7-9 and TRBJ1-4, with D perhaps TRBD1 (5 bases). The germline V and J ends were trimmed by 4 bases and 7 bases, with 13 bases remaining between them. The CDR3 covers 14 residues. The germline CDR1 and CDR2 sequences are SEHNR and FQNEAQ (reference sequence). CDR3 residues: CASSYGAGGEKLFF. CDR3 sequence (DNA): TGTGCCAGCAGCTACGGGGCCGGGGGTGAAAAACTGTTTTTT.

The chain recombines TRBV5-7 with TRBJ1-5; TRBD1 agrees at 7 bases. TRBV5-7 is an ORF; its function is uncertain. The CDR3 extends over 15 amino acids. Germline trimming cut 2 bases from V and 5 bases from J; bases unmatched to any gene: 7. CDR3 region: CASSFDREEDQPQHF. The CDR3 DNA is TGTGCCAGCAGCTTCGACAGGGAGGAAGATCAGCCCCAGCATTTT.